The 8 T cell receptor beta chains in this list originate from one sample, sequenced in a study of human T cells and chemical hapten exposure. Time point meaning: pre-sensitization, week 0. Stated treatment: therapeutic diphenylcyclopropenone sensitization with weekly scalp DPC. TCRdb reprocessed the RACE reads with MiXCR, giving one entry per CDR3 protein. The data contain 300,000 to 450,000 distinct CDR3 sequences, 4.5% to 6% of them singletons. The material sequenced was whole blood, taken in connection with sensitization to the hapten diphenylcyclopropenone (DPC). Source of these receptors: a woman between 45 and 65 years old with alopecia areata. Some clones in this sample may be carry-over from other donors' samples.

Many counts were recorded for this clonotype. The J gene is TRBJ2-1, the V gene TRBV7-2; TRBD2 matches 7 bases. Germline V gene sequence: CDR1 SGHTA, CDR2 FQGNSA. CDR3 length equals 15 residues. J lost 7 bases, V lost 6 bases, and 12 bases had no gene match. CDR3 sequence reads: CASSSFQRGENEQFF. Here the CDR3 DNA reads TGTGCCAGCAGTTCCTTTCAGCGGGGCGAGAATGAGCAGTTCTTC.

V usage is TRBV24-1 and J usage is TRBJ2-2, with 7 bases aligning to TRBD1. From germline, CDR1 is KGHDR and CDR2 SFDVKD. J lost 1 base, V lost 4 bases, and 8 bases had no gene match. The length of the CDR3 is 17 residues. The CDR3 reads CATSDRDRVLNTGELFF. CDR3 DNA sequence: TGTGCCACCAGTGACCGGGACAGAGTACTGAACACCGGGGAGCTGTTTTTT.

This clonotype came up many times. The gene calls are TRBV24-1 and TRBJ1-5, with 7 bases identical to TRBD1. The CDR3 loop spans 14 amino acids. CDR1 and CDR2 (germline): KGHDR, SFDVKD. The junction had 3 bases not matched to a gene; V was cut back by 3 bases and J by 5 bases. The DNA of the CDR3 is TGTGCCACCAGTGATACAGGGGCGGATCAGCCCCAGCATTTT. Translation: CATSDTGADQPQHF.

At least ten counts were recorded for this clonotype. The chain has TRBV28 and TRBJ2-1, with 9 bases that match TRBD2. Germline V gene sequence: CDR1 MDHEN, CDR2 SYDVKM. The CDR3 covers 15 residues. Germline trimming cut 5 bases from V and 6 bases from J; bases unmatched to any gene: 8. CDR3 nucleotide sequence: TGTGCCAGCAGTCCCGGGACTAGCCGGCTCAATGAGCAGTTCTTC. This translates into CASSPGTSRLNEQFF.

The CDR3 is CASSWGRTSYNSPLHF. In DNA form, the CDR3 reads TGTGCCAGCAGTTGGGGCAGAACCTCCTATAATTCACCCCTCCACTTT. The rearrangement joins TRBV6-6 to TRBJ1-6, with a weak D call TRBD1 (5 bases). Trimming left V 4 bases short and J 0 bases short, with 10 bases between. This CDR3 has 16 amino acids. From germline, CDR1 is MNHNY and CDR2 SVGAGI (reference sequence).

This clonotype was seen at least ten times. The rearrangement joins TRBV4-1 to TRBJ2-1; D unclear. This CDR3 spans 11 amino acids. V shed 4 bases and J shed 8 bases, with 6 bases lying between them. CDR1 and CDR2 (germline): MGHRA, YSYEKL. CDR3 sequence (DNA): TGCGCCAGCAGCCCCCGTGATGAGCAGTTCTTC. This sequence encodes CASSPRDEQFF.

This clonotype has a count of ten or more. This rearrangement joins TRBV27 to TRBJ1-2; 8 bases fit TRBD1. This CDR3 has 14 residues. From germline, CDR1 is MNHEY and CDR2 SMNVEV (reference sequence). After removal of 4 bases from V and 3 bases from J, the junction contained 4 bases not matched to a gene. The CDR3 bases are TGTGCCAGCAGTTCCATGACAGGGGACTATGGCTACACCTTC. Protein: CASSSMTGDYGYTF.

The gene calls are TRBV11-2 and TRBJ2-1; 9 bases line up with TRBD1. Germline V CDR1 and CDR2: SGHAT, FQNNGV. Losses at the gene ends were 5 bases for V and 7 bases for J; bases not matched to a gene: 9. The CDR3 totals 15 residues. CDR3 DNA sequence: TGTGCCAGCAGCGTGGACAGGGGAGGAGGGAATGAGCAGTTCTTC. Its translation: CASSVDRGGGNEQFF.